This T cell receptor beta chain was profiled in a study of neurological immune-mediated disorders. As for the cDNA, it was generated by 5'RACE with 10-nucleotide random UMIs. One entry per CDR3 protein results from TCRdb running MiXCR on the 5' RACE reads. The sample has about 19,000 distinct CDR3 sequences, roughly 2.7% seen once. The CDR3 spans 12 residues. CDR1 is LNHNV and CDR2 is YYDKDF in the germline V gene (reference sequence). Trimming stripped 3 bases from V and 0 bases from J, with 0 bases between. By sample fraction, this clonotype is medium-sized. Possible read error: a much larger clone is one base away. Because it lacks the conserved phenylalanine or tryptophan at the end, this CDR3 is likely a read error.

The chain joins TRBV15 to TRBJ1-5; D gene uncertain. The sequenced sample consisted of PBMCs. The clonotype was recovered from a woman aged 18-30 years with multiple sclerosis. The CDR3 DNA sequence: TGTGCCACCAGCAGTAGCAATCAGCCCCAGCATTGT. Translated, it gives CATSSSNQPQHC.